A selection of T cell receptor beta chains follows, all from one sample in a study of PD-1 blockade in classical Hodgkin lymphoma. Method: immunoSEQ multiplex PCR; TCRdb's copy keeps in-frame clones and lacks some. The repertoire holds about 94,000 clones, with roughly 91% as singletons. The sample was peripheral blood mononuclear cells (PBMCs), taken before the fourth cycle of nivolumab. Every receptor here comes from a human donor with classical Hodgkin lymphoma. The CDR3 runs from the conserved cysteine through the conserved F or W. D genes are given only for firm matches. Size is stated for part of the rows, as once, few or many counts, or as a class when the clone is expanded.

>TRBV9|TRBD2|TRBJ2-3|16|.
CASSVILAGARDTQYF
TGTGCCAGCAGCGTCATACTAGCGGGAGCTAGAGATACGCAGTATTTT
>TRBV21-1|.|TRBJ1-5|20|.
CASSQRRDRVLGYSNQPQHF
TGTGCCAGCAGCCAAAGGAGGGACAGGGTATTGGGTTATAGCAATCAGCCCCAGCATTTT
>TRBV2|TRBD1|TRBJ1-1|14|.
CASRQGWGNTEAFF
TGTGCCAGCAGACAGGGGTGGGGGAACACTGAAGCTTTCTTT
>TRBV6-1|.|TRBJ2-7|15|.
CASSFRPGESYEQYF
TGTGCCAGCTCTTTTCGCCCAGGGGAGTCCTACGAGCAGTACTTC
>TRBV27|.|TRBJ1-2|13|.
CASSFGRGYGYTF
TGTGCCAGCAGTTTCGGCAGGGGCTATGGCTACACCTTC
>TRBV18|.|TRBJ1-1|16|.
CASSPYNAVMNTEAFF
TGTGCCAGCTCACCCTACAACGCAGTCATGAACACTGAAGCTTTCTTT
>TRBV9|TRBD2|TRBJ2-7|14|.
CASSGTSGTYEQYF
TGTGCCAGCTCGGGAACTAGCGGCACCTACGAGCAGTACTTC
>TRBV28|.|TRBJ1-1|12|.
CASSLFGRETFF
TGTGCCAGCAGTTTATTCGGTCGGGAGACTTTCTTT
>TRBV5-4|.|TRBJ2-1|15|.
CASSAPSRGYNEQFF
TGTGCCAGCAGCGCGCCTAGCCGGGGGTACAATGAGCAGTTCTTC
>TRBV5-1|TRBD1|TRBJ1-2|18|.
CASSLTGASTPTNYGYTF
TGCGCCAGCAGCTTAACAGGGGCTTCCACCCCTACTAACTATGGCTACACCTTC
>TRBV6-4|.|TRBJ2-2|14|.
CASSAGGSTGELFF
TGTGCCAGCAGTGCTGGGGGTTCCACCGGGGAGCTGTTTTTT
>TRBV5-4|.|TRBJ2-6|14|.
CASSLDFGANVLTF
TGTGCCAGCAGCTTAGATTTCGGGGCCAACGTCCTGACTTTC
>TRBV30|TRBD1|TRBJ1-5|13|once
CAWSGTGGQPQHF
TGTGCCTGGAGTGGGACAGGGGGGCAGCCCCAGCATTTT
>TRBV27|TRBD1|TRBJ1-6|14|.
CASSSTGLNSPLHF
TGTGCCAGCAGCTCGACAGGGTTGAATTCACCCCTCCACTTT
>TRBV6-5|.|TRBJ2-1|14|.
CASSYYSGYNEQFF
TGTGCCAGCAGTTATTACAGCGGGTACAATGAGCAGTTCTTC
>TRBV7-9|.|TRBJ2-1|13|.
CASSLATDNEQFF
TGTGCCAGCAGCTTGGCGACAGACAATGAGCAGTTCTTC
>TRBV5-1|.|TRBJ1-5|14|.
CASSLVEGRQPQHF
TGCGCCAGCAGCTTGGTTGAGGGAAGGCAGCCCCAGCATTTT
>TRBV6-5|.|TRBJ1-2|12|.
CASSTGRDGYTF
TGTGCCAGCAGTACAGGGAGAGATGGCTACACCTTC
>TRBV4-1|.|TRBJ1-6|17|.
CASQRWAEPVYNSPLHF
TGCGCCAGTCAACGCTGGGCGGAGCCCGTGTATAATTCACCCCTCCACTTT
>TRBV11-1|TRBD2|TRBJ2-1|17|.
CASSSGRGGRHYNEQFF
TGTGCCAGCAGTTCCGGGCGAGGCGGGAGGCATTACAATGAGCAGTTCTTC
>TRBV6-5|.|TRBJ1-4|15|.
CASSALQGRAGKLFF
TGTGCCAGCAGTGCCCTCCAGGGGCGGGCGGGAAAACTGTTTTTT
>TRBV7-9|TRBD1|TRBJ1-2|14|.
CASSPGDRQYGYTF
TGTGCCAGCAGCCCCGGGGACAGACAATATGGCTACACCTTC
>TRBV7-9|.|TRBJ1-1|13|.
CASSFDSITEAFF
TGTGCCAGCAGCTTTGACAGCATAACTGAAGCTTTCTTT
>TRBV9|.|TRBJ1-3|14|.
CASSVAISGNTIYF
TGTGCCAGCAGCGTAGCTATCAGCGGAAACACCATATATTTT